The clone carrying this TCR beta chain was recorded only once. The antigen is unknown. Using immunoSEQ multiplex PCR, the repertoire was profiled, and TCRdb retains in-frame clones only, with some absent. The data contain fewer than 150,000 clones, 85% to 95% of them singletons. This sample is drawn from a study of T cell responses to AZD1222 COVID-19 vaccine. Broader study findings: Spike-specific TCR depth and breadth grew after two AZD1222 doses. At baseline, seropositivity was found in only 5 to 7 AZD1222 recipients.

The germline V gene encodes CDR1 KGHSH and CDR2 LQKENI. The CDR3 runs 18 residues. After removal of 2 bases from V and 4 bases from J, the junction contained 8 bases not matched to a gene. The chain joins TRBV18 to TRBJ2-2; 12 nucleotides line up with TRBD1. The source was peripheral blood, collected 28 days after the second AZD1222 dose. The clonotype comes from an adult who received the AZD1222 COVID-19 vaccine. The CDR3: CASSPSAGTGGSTGELFF. In nucleotides, the CDR3 is TGTGCCAGCTCACCATCTGCCGGGACAGGGGGCTCCACCGGGGAGCTGTTTTTT.